The sequence of this T cell receptor beta chain was determined in a study of T cells after posttransplantation cyclophosphamide. General study points: Recipient CMV seropositivity and CMV reactivation strongly tracked TRB clonality. Later blood repertoires were often dominated by clones from the donor CD8+ memory compartment.

TCRdb's copy holds only in-frame clones and misses some; the assay was immunoSEQ multiplex PCR. Reported are about 25,000 clones, none seen only once; the ten largest carry approximately 4%. On the day of bone marrow donation, the related graft donor provided peripheral blood. This clone was picked up many times. What it binds is unknown. Germline V lookup: CDR1 MDHEN, CDR2 SYDVKM. V trimming: 4 bases; J trimming: 0 bases; junction bases outside the gene matches: 7. The CDR3 has 18 amino acids. The genes are TRBV28 and TRBJ1-5; TRBD1 aligns across 12 bases. The specimen was PBMCs. This receptor was obtained from a woman aged 45-65 years in good health, CMV-negative, and a related stem cell transplant donor. CDR3 bases: TGTGCCAGCAGTTATCTGGGGACAGGGGGCTTTAGCAATCAGCCCCAGCATTTT. Translating gives CASSYLGTGGFSNQPQHF.